These T cell receptor beta chains were read from a single sample in a study of T cell responses to AZD1222 COVID-19 vaccine. Generated by immunoSEQ multiplex PCR, the TCRdb table keeps only in-frame clones and is missing some. The sample has approximately 150,000 clones; more than 85% are singletons. The material sequenced was peripheral blood, taken 28 days after the second AZD1222 dose. These receptor sequences come from an adult who received the AZD1222 COVID-19 vaccine. CDR3s include the opening cysteine and the closing phenylalanine or tryptophan. The D gene is left open where the match is weak. Size is omitted from some rows. Given values are once, few, many or a class for expanded clones.

>.|TRBV12-5|TRBJ1-1|.
CASGRGTLEAFF
TGTGCTAGTGGTCGGGGGACACTTGAAGCTTTCTTT
>TRBD1|TRBV6-1|TRBJ1-1|.
CASSGRQGARTTEAFF
TGTGCCAGCAGTGGGCGACAGGGGGCGAGGACCACTGAAGCTTTCTTT
>.|TRBV5-4|TRBJ2-2|.
CASSLVSGAANTGELFF
TGTGCCAGCAGCTTGGTCTCTGGGGCCGCGAACACCGGGGAGCTGTTTTTT
>.|TRBV11-3|TRBJ1-1|.
CASSLAGQWNTEAFF
TGTGCCAGCAGCTTAGCAGGGCAGTGGAACACTGAAGCTTTCTTT
>.|TRBV9|TRBJ2-7|few
CASSVDPWREQYF
TGTGCCAGCAGCGTAGACCCTTGGAGGGAGCAGTACTTC
>.|TRBV2|TRBJ1-4|.
CASSALEYEKLFF
TGTGCCAGCAGCGCCTTGGAATATGAAAAACTGTTTTTT
>.|TRBV10-1|TRBJ1-2|.
CASSEGATRQNGYTF
TGCGCCAGCAGTGAAGGGGCCACAAGGCAGAATGGCTACACCTTC
>.|TRBV6-5|TRBJ1-3|.
CATTRGYSSGNTIYF
TGTGCCACGACCCGGGGATACAGCTCTGGAAACACCATATATTTT
>TRBD2|TRBV6-5|TRBJ2-5|.
CASIGGGGETQYF
TGTGCCAGCATTGGGGGGGGAGGAGAGACCCAGTACTTC
>TRBD1|TRBV9|TRBJ1-3|.
CASSARGHGSGNTIYF
TGTGCCAGCAGCGCCAGGGGGCACGGCTCTGGAAACACCATATATTTT
>TRBD1|TRBV5-4|TRBJ2-3|.
CASSRGQDFLTDTQYF
TGTGCCAGCAGCAGGGGGCAGGACTTCCTCACAGATACGCAGTATTTT
>.|TRBV6-6|TRBJ1-1|.
CASSSQGPPNTEAFF
TGTGCCAGCAGTTCTCAGGGGCCTCCGAACACTGAAGCTTTCTTT
>.|TRBV6-2/TRBV6-3|TRBJ1-1|.
CASSAPGLRWTEAFF
TGTGCCAGCAGTGCCCCCGGGCTGAGGTGGACTGAAGCTTTCTTT
>.|TRBV3-1/TRBV3-2|TRBJ2-7|.
CASSQTGSEQYF
TGTGCCAGCAGCCAAACGGGGAGCGAGCAGTACTTC
>TRBD2|TRBV7-9|TRBJ2-3|.
CASSSSGGRSTDTQYF
TGTGCCAGCAGTTCGAGCGGGGGGCGGAGCACAGATACGCAGTATTTT
>TRBD2|TRBV19|TRBJ2-3|.
CASGGRLAGVGTDTQYF
TGTGCTAGCGGGGGGCGACTAGCGGGAGTTGGGACAGATACGCAGTATTTT
>TRBD2|TRBV18|TRBJ2-1|once
CASSPPNGRLEQFF
TGTGCCAGCTCACCACCGAACGGGAGGCTTGAGCAGTTCTTC
>.|TRBV5-5|TRBJ1-3|.
CASSSDPYSGNTIYF
TGTGCCAGCAGCTCCGACCCTTACTCTGGAAACACCATATATTTT
>TRBD1|TRBV5-1|TRBJ1-2|.
CASSFRTGVEYGYTF
TGCGCCAGCAGCTTCAGGACAGGGGTTGAGTATGGCTACACCTTC
>.|TRBV12-2|TRBJ1-2|.
CASRHLGPWGGYTF
TGTGCAAGTCGCCACCTCGGACCTTGGGGGGGCTACACCTTC
>.|TRBV7-2|TRBJ1-5|.
CASSLQPGLSNQPQHF
TGTGCCAGCAGCTTACAACCGGGGCTGAGCAATCAGCCCCAGCATTTT
>TRBD1|TRBV9|TRBJ2-2|.
CASRQGGNTGELFF
TGTGCCAGCCGACAGGGGGGAAACACCGGGGAGCTGTTTTTT
>TRBD2|TRBV9|TRBJ2-1|.
CASSVAIGTSGTNEQFF
TGTGCCAGCAGCGTAGCTATAGGGACTAGCGGGACCAATGAGCAGTTCTTC
>TRBD2|TRBV9|TRBJ2-1|.
CASSVAPGLAGQNEQFF
TGTGCCAGCAGCGTAGCTCCGGGACTAGCGGGGCAAAATGAGCAGTTCTTC
>.|TRBV10-2|TRBJ1-2|.
CASSPGRFNYGYTF
TGCGCCAGCAGCCCCGGTAGATTTAACTATGGCTACACCTTC
>.|TRBV29-1|TRBJ1-1|few
CSVESRVEAFF
TGCAGCGTTGAAAGCCGGGTTGAAGCTTTCTTT
>.|TRBV29-1|TRBJ1-1|.
CSAGQWMDTEAFF
TGCAGCGCCGGACAGTGGATGGACACTGAAGCTTTCTTT
>TRBD1|TRBV9|TRBJ2-2|.
CASSVSLSSRTGGSGELFF
TGTGCCAGCAGCGTATCATTATCTTCCCGGACAGGGGGATCCGGGGAGCTGTTTTTT
>TRBD1|TRBV6-5|TRBJ2-2|.
CASSYPGTGGELFF
TGTGCCAGCAGTTACCCCGGGACAGGGGGGGAGCTGTTTTTT
>TRBD1|TRBV29-1|TRBJ2-3|.
CSGLQGTYTQYF
TGCAGCGGACTACAGGGGACATATACACAGTATTTT
>.|TRBV7-3|TRBJ2-2|.
CASSLAEGGELFF
TGTGCCAGCAGCCTTGCTGAGGGCGGGGAGCTGTTTTTT
>TRBD1|TRBV6-6|TRBJ1-3|.
CASSRQGKSSGNTIYF
TGTGCCAGCAGTCGACAGGGGAAAAGCTCTGGAAACACCATATATTTT
>.|TRBV30|TRBJ1-1|once
CAWSKVGILNTEAFF
TGTGCCTGGAGTAAGGTCGGCATACTGAACACTGAAGCTTTCTTT
>.|TRBV29-1|TRBJ1-1|once
CSVDEDSRSNTEAFF
TGCAGCGTCGACGAGGACAGCCGCTCGAACACTGAAGCTTTCTTT
>.|TRBV5-1|TRBJ2-2|.
CASSVVVTGELFF
TGCGCCAGCAGCGTCGTCGTCACCGGGGAGCTGTTTTTT
>.|TRBV5-5|TRBJ2-1|.
CASSLAGDSYNEQFF
TGTGCCAGCAGCTTGGCGGGTGACTCCTACAATGAGCAGTTCTTC
>.|TRBV7-9|TRBJ1-5|.
CASSLQDQPQHF
TGTGCCAGCAGCTTACAGGACCAGCCCCAGCATTTT
>.|TRBV19|TRBJ1-1|.
CASSPQRQSREIAFF
TGTGCCAGTAGCCCTCAGCGACAGAGCAGGGAAATCGCTTTCTTT
>.|TRBV19|TRBJ2-3|.
CASSPQSGNPTDTQYF
TGTGCCAGTAGTCCACAGTCGGGGAATCCCACAGATACGCAGTATTTT